These 12 T cell receptor beta chains share one sample of origin, sequenced in a study of neurological immune-mediated disorders. TCRdb analysed the 5' RACE reads with MiXCR anew, one entry per CDR3 protein. The data show tens of thousands of distinct CDR3 sequences, with approximately 2.4% seen just once and 2.4% held by the top ten. The specimen was PBMCs. The receptors stem from a man aged 45 to 65 with multiple sclerosis.

This clonotype was seen repeatedly, ten times or more. The rearrangement joins TRBV15 to TRBJ2-2; D gene uncertain. CDR1 and CDR2 from the germline V gene are LNHNV and YYDKDF (reference sequence). V was trimmed by 0 bases and J by 5 bases, leaving 10 bases between them. The CDR3 length is 15 residues. The CDR3 bases are TGTGCCACCAGCAGAGATTTAGGAGTGACCGGGGAGCTGTTTTTT. This encodes CATSRDLGVTGELFF.

This clonotype was counted at least ten times. This sequence joins TRBV7-2 and TRBJ2-3; 7 positions agree with TRBD2. Germline CDR1 SGHTA, CDR2 FQGNSA. Germline trimming cut 9 bases from V and 2 bases from J; bases unmatched to any gene: 5. The CDR3 loop spans 13 amino acids. The CDR3 loop is CASGLGLTDTQYF. The CDR3 DNA reads TGTGCCAGTGGACTAGGACTCACAGATACGCAGTATTTT.

This clonotype has a count of ten or more. The chain joins TRBV5-1 to TRBJ2-3; 13 bases are a match to TRBD2. The germline V gene encodes CDR1 SGHRS and CDR2 YFSETQ. CDR3 size: 15 residues. The ends lost 4 bases at V and 5 bases at J; junction bases unmatched: 4. CDR3 loop: CASSQGTSGVDTQYF. CDR3 bases: TGCGCCAGCAGCCAAGGGACTAGCGGGGTAGATACGCAGTATTTT.

This clonotype has a count of ten or more. The chain recombines TRBV12-3 or TRBV12-4 with TRBJ1-2; D is ambiguous. V gave up 2 bases and J gave up 5 bases, with 12 bases separating them. This CDR3 has 14 residues. CDR3 bases: TGTGCCAGCAGTTTAACCACGAGGCAATATGGCTACACCTTC. Translation: CASSLTTRQYGYTF.

Notes on this clonotype: One end of the junction does not line up with germline, which may come from a read error. The chain carries TRBV19 and TRBJ1-5; 7 bases agree with TRBD1. CDR1 is LNHDA and CDR2 is SQIVND in the germline V gene (reference sequence). The CDR3 runs to 18 residues. CDR3 nucleotides: TGTGCCAGTAGGACGATGGGGGACAGAGTATATAGCAATCAGCCCCAGAATTTT. Protein product: CASRTMGDRVYSNQPQNF.

This clonotype was seen many times. The chain links TRBV6-5 to TRBJ1-2; possible D gene TRBD1, 6 bases. CDR1 is MNHEY, CDR2 SVGAGI, per germline. The CDR3 is made up of 15 amino acids. V was pared by 7 bases and J by 2 bases, with 17 bases between. The CDR3 coding sequence is TGTGCCAGCAACCTAGGGGACAAACAAAACTATGGCTACACCTTC. Amino acids: CASNLGDKQNYGYTF.

This clonotype was recorded at least ten times. V and J are TRBV20-1 and TRBJ2-7; the D gene could be TRBD1 or TRBD2 (5 bases each). Germline V gene sequence: CDR1 DFQATT, CDR2 SNEGSKA (reference sequence). V was trimmed by 5 bases and J by 6 bases, leaving 20 bases between them. The CDR3 extends over 14 amino acids. CDR3 amino acids: CSAPHRAGGGEQYF. The CDR3 DNA reads as TGCAGTGCTCCCCACCGGGCGGGTGGGGGCGAGCAGTACTTC.

This clonotype was counted at least ten times. CDR3 in amino acids: CASSPGQRGDGETQYF. In DNA, the CDR3 is TGCGCCAGCAGCCCCGGGCAGCGGGGGGATGGGGAGACCCAGTACTTC. The chain carries TRBV5-1 and TRBJ2-5; 9 bases are shared with TRBD2. Trimming cost V 4 bases and J 5 bases; bases outside gene matches: 12. CDR3 length: 16 amino acids. Germline values: CDR1 SGHRS, CDR2 YFSETQ.

Many counts were recorded for this clonotype. The J gene is TRBJ1-6, the V gene TRBV5-1; TRBD1 is a possible D gene (6 bases). Germline V gene sequence: CDR1 SGHRS, CDR2 YFSETQ. V lost 3 bases, J lost 6 bases, and 10 bases lay in between. The CDR3 is 14 residues long. The CDR3 loop is CASSSTGSNSPLHF. DNA of the CDR3: TGCGCCAGCAGCTCTACAGGGAGTAATTCACCCCTCCACTTT.

The table lists this clonotype with many counts. The gene calls are TRBV12-3 or TRBV12-4 and TRBJ2-7; TRBD1 might be the D (6 bases). CDR3 length: 14 residues. The V and J ends lost 3 bases and 3 bases respectively, with 12 bases between them. The CDR3 protein is CASSFGQTNYEQYF. The CDR3 nucleotides read TGTGCCAGCAGTTTTGGACAGACCAACTACGAGCAGTACTTC.

This chain links TRBV27 with TRBJ2-3; D is perhaps TRBD1 (6 bases). Trimming removed 6 bases from V and 3 bases from J, with 22 bases in between. Germline loops: CDR1 MNHEY, CDR2 SMNVEV (reference sequence). There are 17 residues in the CDR3. The CDR3: CASSPRDTPKGTDTQYF. DNA of the CDR3: TGTGCCAGCAGCCCCCGGGACACCCCCAAGGGGACAGATACGCAGTATTTT.

This clonotype was counted at least ten times. The rearrangement links TRBV9 to TRBJ1-5; D unresolved. The CDR3 spans 12 residues. The V end lost 3 bases, the J end lost 9 bases, and 10 bases lay between the germline ends. Looked up from germline, CDR1 is SGDLS and CDR2 is YYNGEE. This CDR3 reads CASSAREGPQHF. CDR3 DNA sequence: TGTGCCAGCAGCGCTCGGGAAGGGCCCCAGCATTTT. The full variable domain, completed using reference TRBV9 and TRBJ1-5, is DSGVTQTPKHLITATGQRVTLRCSPRSGDLSVYWYQQSLDQGLQFLIQYYNGEERAKGNILERFSAQQFPDLHSELNLSSLELGDSALYFCASSAREGPQHFGDGTRLSIL.